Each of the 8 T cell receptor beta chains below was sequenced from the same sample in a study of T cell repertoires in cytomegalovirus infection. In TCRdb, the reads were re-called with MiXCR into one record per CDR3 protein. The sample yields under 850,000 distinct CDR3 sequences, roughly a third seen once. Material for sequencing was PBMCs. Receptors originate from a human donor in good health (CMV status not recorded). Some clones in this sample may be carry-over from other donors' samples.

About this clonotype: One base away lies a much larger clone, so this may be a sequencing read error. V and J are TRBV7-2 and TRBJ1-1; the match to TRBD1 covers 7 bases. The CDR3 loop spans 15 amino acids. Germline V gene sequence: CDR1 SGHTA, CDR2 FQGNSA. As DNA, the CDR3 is TGTGCCAACAGCTTATACAGGGGCTTGAACACTGAAGCTTTCTTT. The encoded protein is CANSLYRGLNTEAFF.

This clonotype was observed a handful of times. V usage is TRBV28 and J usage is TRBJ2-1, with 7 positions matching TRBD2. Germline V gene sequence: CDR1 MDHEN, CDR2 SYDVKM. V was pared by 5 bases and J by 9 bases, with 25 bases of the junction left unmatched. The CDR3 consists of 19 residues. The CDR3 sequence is CASSPTSWEGKSKRSEQFF. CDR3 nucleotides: TGTGCCAGCAGTCCAACCTCTTGGGAGGGGAAGAGTAAGCGTAGTGAGCAGTTCTTC.

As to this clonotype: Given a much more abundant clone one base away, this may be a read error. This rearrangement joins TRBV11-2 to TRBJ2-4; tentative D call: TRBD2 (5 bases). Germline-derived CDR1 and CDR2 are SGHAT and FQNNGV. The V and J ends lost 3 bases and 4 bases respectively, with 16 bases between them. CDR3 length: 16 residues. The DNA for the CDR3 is TGTGCCAGCAGCTTTGTTTTTGGGGAGACAAAAAACATTCAGTACTTC. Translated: CASSFVFGETKNIQYF.

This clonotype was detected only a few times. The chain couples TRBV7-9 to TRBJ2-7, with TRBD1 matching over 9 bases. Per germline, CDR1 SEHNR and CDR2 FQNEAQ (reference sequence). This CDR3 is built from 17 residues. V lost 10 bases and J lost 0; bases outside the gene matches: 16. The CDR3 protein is CATPKGDRADFSYEQYF. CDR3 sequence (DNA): TGTGCCACCCCGAAAGGGGACAGGGCAGATTTCTCCTACGAGCAGTACTTC.

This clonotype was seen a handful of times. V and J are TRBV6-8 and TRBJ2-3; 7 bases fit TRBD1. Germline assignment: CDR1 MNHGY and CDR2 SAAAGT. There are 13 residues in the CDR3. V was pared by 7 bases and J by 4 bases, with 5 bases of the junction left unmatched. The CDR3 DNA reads TGTGCCAGCAAGCCAGGGGGTCCAGATACGCAGTATTTT. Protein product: CASKPGGPDTQYF.

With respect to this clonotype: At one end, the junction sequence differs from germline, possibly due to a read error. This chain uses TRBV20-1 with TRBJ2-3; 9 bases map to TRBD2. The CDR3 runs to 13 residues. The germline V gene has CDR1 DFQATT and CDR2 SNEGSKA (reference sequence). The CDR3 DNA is TGCAGTGTGAGCGGGAGGTCCGTAGATATGCAGTATTTT. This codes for CSVSGRSVDMQYF.

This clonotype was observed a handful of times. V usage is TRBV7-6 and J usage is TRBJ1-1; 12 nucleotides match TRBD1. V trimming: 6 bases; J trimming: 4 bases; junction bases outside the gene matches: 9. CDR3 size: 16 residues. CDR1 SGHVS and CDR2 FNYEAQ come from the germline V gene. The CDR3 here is CASRTGTGGLSTEAFF. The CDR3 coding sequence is TGTGCCAGCAGGACCGGGACAGGGGGCTTGAGCACTGAAGCTTTCTTT.

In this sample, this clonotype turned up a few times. The CDR3 loop reads CASTPGGVGGGSTDTQYF. The CDR3 DNA is TGTGCCAGCACTCCGGGCGGTGTTGGCGGGGGGTCTACAGATACGCAGTATTTT. The gene calls are TRBV11-1 and TRBJ2-3; 8 bases align to TRBD2. V shed 7 bases and J 3 bases; nucleotides not matched to a gene: 18. Germline V CDR1 and CDR2: SGHAT, FQDESV (reference sequence). This CDR3 region has 18 residues.